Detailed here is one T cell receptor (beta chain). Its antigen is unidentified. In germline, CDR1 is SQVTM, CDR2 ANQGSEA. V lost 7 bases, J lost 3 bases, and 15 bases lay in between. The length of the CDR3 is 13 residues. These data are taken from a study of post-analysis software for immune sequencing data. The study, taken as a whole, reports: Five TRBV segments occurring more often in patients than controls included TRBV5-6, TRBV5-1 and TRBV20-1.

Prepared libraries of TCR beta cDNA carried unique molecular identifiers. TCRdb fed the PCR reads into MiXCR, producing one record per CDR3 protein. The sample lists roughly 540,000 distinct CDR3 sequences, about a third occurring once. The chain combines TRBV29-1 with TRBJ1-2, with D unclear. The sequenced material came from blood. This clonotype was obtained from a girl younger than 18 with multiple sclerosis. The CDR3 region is CSARSGSDYGYTF. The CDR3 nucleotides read TGCAGCGCTCGATCCGGGAGCGACTATGGCTACACCTTC.